This T cell receptor beta chain was found in a study of blood T cell repertoires in COVID-19. Study-level background: In each case, the material was cDNA or gDNA derived from T cells, B-cell-depleted T cells, or PBMCs.

V was shortened by 1 base and J by 8 bases, with 11 bases between the two germline ends. The germline CDR1 and CDR2 sequences are SGHDN and FVKESK. This CDR3 region has 13 residues. It was during active infection that Seattle patients were enrolled and then longitudinally followed. As originally analysed: Estimated nucleated cell counts came from reference gene primer amplification. Sequencing used immunoSEQ multiplex PCR; TCRdb keeps in-frame clones, though not all of them. The V and J calls and clone size were taken over from that table, and D and trimming were inferred from the DNA. The sample has more than 200,000 clones, approximately 81% seen once.

Sequencing was carried out using peripheral blood. This TCR came from a woman aged 80 or older with COVID-19, enrolled during active disease. V is TRBV14 and J is TRBJ1-1, with D unclear. The CDR3 DNA sequence: TGTGCCAGCAGCCAAGTAACCCCCCTAGAAGCTTTCTTT. Translation: CASSQVTPLEAFF.